These 21 T cell receptor beta chains were sequenced from one sample in a study of early T cells in non-severe SARS-CoV-2 infection. In TCRdb, the 5' RACE reads were re-called with MiXCR into one record per CDR3 protein. Among roughly 72,000 distinct CDR3 sequences listed, 9.5% to 15% were seen once. The sequencing here drew on whole blood, taken at baseline. Receptor source: an adult who was a healthcare worker with PCR-confirmed SARS-CoV-2 infection or an uninfected control (not recorded which).

This clonotype was detected only a few times. V usage is TRBV11-2 and J usage is TRBJ2-1; the D gene is possibly TRBD2 (8 bases). The CDR3 contains 14 residues. In germline, CDR1 is SGHAT, CDR2 FQNNGV. Trimming took 5 bases from V and 10 from J, leaving 18 bases between them. This CDR3 is CASSRDSGGLEQFF. The CDR3 nucleotides read TGTGCCAGCAGCCGGGACAGCGGGGGACTGGAGCAGTTCTTC. The variable domain in full, completed from reference TRBV11-2 and TRBJ2-1, reads EAGVAQSPRYKIIEKRQSVAFWCNPISGHATLYWYQQILGQGPKLLIQFQNNGVVDDSQLPKDRFSAERLKGVDSTLKIQPAKLEDSAVYLCASSRDSGGLEQFFGPGTRLTVL.

The sample holds a few counts of this clonotype. The rearrangement links TRBV5-6 to TRBJ1-2; the D is unclear. V shed 5 bases and J shed 1 base, with 21 bases lying between them. The germline V gene has CDR1 SGHDT and CDR2 YYEEEE. There are 17 residues in the CDR3. In DNA, the CDR3 is TGTGCCAGCAGTCGTCGGTCGGAAAGACCCAATAACTATGGCTACACCTTC. Translating it yields CASSRRSERPNNYGYTF.

Many counts were recorded for this clonotype. The chain couples TRBV7-9 to TRBJ1-2; D is perhaps TRBD1 (6 bases). The V end was cut by 1 base, the J end by 8 bases, with 8 bases between. CDR1 and CDR2 from the germline V gene are SEHNR and FQNEAQ (reference sequence). The CDR3 length is 12 residues. The CDR3: CASSLGGQGYTF. In nucleotides, the CDR3 is TGTGCCAGCAGCTTAGGGGGGCAGGGCTACACCTTC.

This clonotype was seen many times. In DNA form, the CDR3 reads TGTGCCTGGAGGGGCAACCGGGACAGGGGGTACCAAGAGACCCAGTACTTC. Residues: CAWRGNRDRGYQETQYF. V and J are TRBV30 and TRBJ2-5; TRBD1 matches at 11 bases. Germline V gene lookup returns CDR1 GTSNPN and CDR2 SVGIG (reference sequence). The CDR3 covers 17 residues. The trim removed 3 bases at V and 0 bases at J, leaving 9 bases unmatched. Full variable domain (remainder filled in from reference TRBV30 and TRBJ2-5): SQTIHQWPATLVQPVGSPLSLECTVEGTSNPNLYWYRQAAGRGLQLLFYSVGIGQISSEVPQNLSASRPQDRQFILSSKKLLLSDSGFYLCAWRGNRDRGYQETQYFGPGTRLLVL.

The rearrangement links TRBV20-1 to TRBJ2-7, with 9 nucleotides matching TRBD2. The CDR3 contains 14 residues. J lost 7 bases, V lost 0 bases, and 7 bases had no gene match. Germline lookup yields CDR1 DFQATT and CDR2 SNEGSKA (reference sequence). CDR3 sequence: CSARDSSGGIEQYF. In nucleotides, the CDR3 is TGCAGTGCTAGAGATTCCAGCGGGGGGATTGAGCAGTACTTC.

The chain carries TRBV10-3 and TRBJ2-1, with 11 bases aligning to TRBD1. Germline assignment: CDR1 ENHRY and CDR2 SYGVKD. This CDR3 has 14 residues. Trimming cost V 5 bases and J 9 bases; bases outside gene matches: 6. CDR3 protein: CAISNGQGAREQFF. The CDR3 bases are TGTGCCATCAGTAACGGACAGGGGGCCCGTGAGCAGTTCTTC.

The CDR3 loop reads CASSSQGGPEAFF. DNA for the CDR3: TGTGCCAGCAGTTCCCAGGGGGGGCCTGAAGCTTTCTTT. The chain recombines TRBV6-6 with TRBJ1-1; 7 bases agree with TRBD1. CDR1 and CDR2 (germline): MNHNY, SVGAGI (reference sequence). The CDR3 is 13 residues long. Trimming at V came to 4 bases and at J to 6 bases, leaving 5 bases not matched to a gene.

The chain combines TRBV7-2 with TRBJ2-7; D possibly corresponds to TRBD2 (6 bases). CDR3 length: 16 residues. V was cut by 1 base and J by 4 bases, with 17 bases left in between. The germline CDR1 and CDR2 sequences are SGHTA and FQGNSA. CDR3 bases: TGTGCCAGCAGCTTAGGGACGACGGGGGTTGGGTACGAGCAGTACTTC. The encoded protein is CASSLGTTGVGYEQYF.

V is TRBV20-1 and J is TRBJ2-1, with TRBD1 matching 8 bases. Germline assignment: CDR1 DFQATT and CDR2 SNEGSKA (reference sequence). The V gene end was trimmed by 3 bases and the J gene end by 4 bases; junction bases not matched to a gene: 5. This CDR3 region has 14 residues. The CDR3 region is CSARGQARYNEQFF. DNA of the CDR3: TGCAGTGCTAGGGGACAGGCGAGGTACAATGAGCAGTTCTTC.

The chain combines TRBV11-2 with TRBJ1-1; the D is unclear. Germline assignment: CDR1 SGHAT and CDR2 FQNNGV. The CDR3 extends over 15 amino acids. Trimming left V 2 bases short and J 1 base short, with 11 bases between. The CDR3 region has the DNA TGTGCCAGCAGCTTACCCCGCACAGAGAACACTGAAGCTTTCTTT. Encoded protein: CASSLPRTENTEAFF.

This clonotype occurred many times. The chain employs TRBV6-1 and TRBJ2-7, with D tentatively TRBD1 or TRBD2 (6 bases each). This CDR3 is built from 13 residues. CDR1 and CDR2 from the germline V gene are MNHNS and SASEGT. Between the trimmed V and J ends, which lost 6 bases and 3 bases, there was a span of 12 bases. The CDR3 sequence: CASRRDNNYEQYF. The CDR3 DNA is TGTGCCAGCAGGCGGGACAACAACTACGAGCAGTACTTC.

This chain connects TRBV6-6 to TRBJ2-7; 8 bases are a match to TRBD1. Trimming removed 6 bases from V and 6 bases from J; junction bases left unmatched: 10. Per germline, CDR1 MNHNY and CDR2 SVGAGI (reference sequence). The CDR3 sequence is 14 residues long. CDR3 residues: CASRMTGVIGEQYF. DNA of the CDR3: TGTGCCAGCAGGATGACAGGGGTAATTGGCGAGCAGTACTTC.

This clonotype was counted only a few times. The chain combines TRBV12-3 or TRBV12-4 with TRBJ1-6; D may be TRBD1 (6 bases). The CDR3 is 15 residues long. V shed 7 bases and J shed 5 bases, with 15 bases lying between them. The DNA for the CDR3 is TGTGCCAGCACCCCGAGGGCAGGGGATAATTCACCCCTCCACTTT. It codes for CASTPRAGDNSPLHF.

This clonotype was counted many times. The chain combines TRBV12-3 or TRBV12-4 with TRBJ1-3; D remains ambiguous. The CDR3 covers 12 residues. Trimming removed 6 bases at V and 4 bases at J, with 7 bases between. The CDR3: CASRSGGNTIYF. The CDR3 nucleotides are TGTGCCAGCAGAAGCGGGGGAAACACCATATATTTT.

The chain combines TRBV28 with TRBJ1-1; no clear D. Between the trimmed V and J ends, which lost 4 bases and 1 base, there was a span of 13 bases. Looked up from germline, CDR1 is MDHEN and CDR2 is SYDVKM. This CDR3 comprises 15 residues. The DNA for the CDR3 is TGTGCCAGCAGTTCGCCGGGTGAGGGGAACACTGAAGCTTTCTTT. Residues: CASSSPGEGNTEAFF.

The gene calls are TRBV6-2 or TRBV6-3 and TRBJ2-7; 9 positions match TRBD1. Losses at the gene ends were 7 bases for V and 2 bases for J; bases not matched to a gene: 12. Germline assignment: CDR1 MNHEY and CDR2 SVGEGT. The CDR3 sequence is 16 residues long. The CDR3 DNA is TGTGCCAGCAATGAACCCGAAAGGACAGGGGCCTACGAGCAGTACTTC. This gives the protein CASNEPERTGAYEQYF.

The chain links TRBV10-2 to TRBJ2-5, with 7 positions matching TRBD2. Germline assignment: CDR1 WSHSY and CDR2 SAAADI. The ends lost 0 bases at V and 2 bases at J; junction bases unmatched: 6. This CDR3 comprises 16 residues. The DNA of the CDR3 is TGCGCCAGCAGTGAGTCATTTGGGCGGGGGCAAGAGACCCAGTACTTC. Its translation: CASSESFGRGQETQYF.

The CDR3, as DNA: TGTGCCAGCAGCTTTACAGTGGGCCATTACAATGAGCAGTTCTTC. Encoded protein: CASSFTVGHYNEQFF. This rearrangement joins TRBV11-2 to TRBJ2-1; D gene uncertain. The CDR3 runs 15 residues. Germline values: CDR1 SGHAT, CDR2 FQNNGV. V lost 3 bases, J lost 4 bases, and 13 bases lay in between.

The chain combines TRBV20-1 with TRBJ1-5, with D perhaps matching TRBD1 (5 bases). The CDR3 is made up of 14 amino acids. Between the trimmed V and J ends, which lost 6 bases and 0 bases, there was a span of 12 bases. Germline V gene lookup returns CDR1 DFQATT and CDR2 SNEGSKA (reference sequence). DNA for the CDR3: TGCAGTGCACTGCAGGGATATAGCAATCAGCCCCAGCATTTT. As protein: CSALQGYSNQPQHF.

This clonotype was counted between two and nine times. The chain has TRBV10-2 and TRBJ2-3; 8 bases match TRBD2. V gave up 4 bases and J gave up 0 bases; unmatched junction bases: 6. The CDR3 sequence is 16 residues long. Germline CDR1 reads WSHSY; CDR2 reads SAAADI. The CDR3 sequence is CASSAGSGVSTDTQYF. The CDR3 nucleotides read TGCGCCAGCAGTGCAGGTAGCGGGGTAAGCACAGATACGCAGTATTTT.

This clonotype was seen only a few times. The rearrangement joins TRBV7-9 to TRBJ2-5; 8 nucleotides agree with TRBD1. CDR1 is SEHNR, CDR2 FQNEAQ, per germline (reference sequence). V dropped 5 bases and J dropped 5; count of bases not matched to a gene: 7. The CDR3 sequence is 14 residues long. The CDR3 nucleotides are TGTGCCAGCAGCACCGGACAGGGTCGGGAGACCCAGTACTTC. Its protein is CASSTGQGRETQYF.